The 2 T cell receptor beta chains given below trace back to one sample, sequenced in a study of identical twins. Using its own MiXCR run on the 5' RACE reads, TCRdb lists one record per CDR3 protein. In the table there are about 530,000 distinct CDR3 sequences, under 25% of which are singletons. This sample was also put to use in a study of yellow fever vaccine responses in identical twins.

The specimen sequenced was CD4+ T cells sorted from blood. All receptors derive from a woman aged 18-29 years in good health.

CDR3 DNA: TGTGCCAGTAGTCAGGGCCAGGGTATATTCAATGAGCAGTTCTTC. It translates to CASSQGQGIFNEQFF. V and J are TRBV19 and TRBJ2-1, with D tentatively TRBD1 (5 bases). V lost 5 bases and J lost 6, with 17 bases in between. Germline V CDR1 and CDR2: LNHDA, SQIVND (reference sequence). This CDR3 has 15 residues. Full variable domain (rest looked up from reference TRBV19 and TRBJ2-1): DGGITQSPKYLFRKEGQNVTLSCEQNLNHDAMYWYRQDPGQGLRLIYYSQIVNDFQKGDIAEGYSVSREKKESFPLTVTSAQKNPTAFYLCASSQGQGIFNEQFFGPGTRLTVL.

This chain connects TRBV10-3 to TRBJ2-7, with D possibly being TRBD2 (5 bases). The V end was cut by 3 bases, the J end by 5 bases, with 8 bases between. The germline V gene has CDR1 ENHRY and CDR2 SYGVKD. The length of the CDR3 is 12 residues. The CDR3 here is CAISDKRHEQYF. The CDR3 DNA reads as TGTGCCATCAGTGATAAGCGGCACGAGCAGTACTTC.